This paragraph reports one TCR beta chain. The antigen is unknown. The data originate from a study of T cell responses to AZD1222 COVID-19 vaccine. Study information: Both about-4-week and about-12-week second-dose recipients were combined. The study, taken as a whole, reports: Mapped onto spike, vaccine-associated CD4 TCRs spanned it and were dominant at 160-218 and 743-854. Repertoires were sampled only after the peak T cell response.

CDR1 is SNHLY and CDR2 is FYNNEI in the germline V gene. V was trimmed by 2 bases and J by 5 bases, leaving 10 bases between them. The CDR3 covers 14 residues. Sequencing used immunoSEQ multiplex PCR; TCRdb keeps in-frame clones, though not all of them. The data hold about 99,000 clones, with 85% to 95% observed a single time. This sequence was found in an adult in good health. The rearrangement uses TRBV2 and TRBJ1-5; weak D call: TRBD1 (5 bases). The source was peripheral blood, collected on day 0 of AZD1222 vaccination. CDR3 sequence (DNA): TGTGCCAGCAGTGAACAGGGAGATCATCAGCCCCAGCATTTT. It yields the protein CASSEQGDHQPQHF.